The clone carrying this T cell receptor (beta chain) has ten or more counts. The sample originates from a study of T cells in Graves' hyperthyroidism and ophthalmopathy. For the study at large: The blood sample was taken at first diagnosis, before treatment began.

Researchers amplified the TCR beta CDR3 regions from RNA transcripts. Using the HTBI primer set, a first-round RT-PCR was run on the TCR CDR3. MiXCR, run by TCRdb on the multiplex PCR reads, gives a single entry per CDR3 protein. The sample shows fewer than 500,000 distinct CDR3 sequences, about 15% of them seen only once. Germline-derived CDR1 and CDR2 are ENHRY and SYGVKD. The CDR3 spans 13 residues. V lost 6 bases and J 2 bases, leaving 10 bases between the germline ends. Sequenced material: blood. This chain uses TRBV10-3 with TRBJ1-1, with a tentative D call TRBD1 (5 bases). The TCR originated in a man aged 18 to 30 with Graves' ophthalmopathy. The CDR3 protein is CAISEGVNTEAFF. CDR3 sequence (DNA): TGTGCCATCAGCGAAGGGGTCAACACTGAAGCTTTCTTT.